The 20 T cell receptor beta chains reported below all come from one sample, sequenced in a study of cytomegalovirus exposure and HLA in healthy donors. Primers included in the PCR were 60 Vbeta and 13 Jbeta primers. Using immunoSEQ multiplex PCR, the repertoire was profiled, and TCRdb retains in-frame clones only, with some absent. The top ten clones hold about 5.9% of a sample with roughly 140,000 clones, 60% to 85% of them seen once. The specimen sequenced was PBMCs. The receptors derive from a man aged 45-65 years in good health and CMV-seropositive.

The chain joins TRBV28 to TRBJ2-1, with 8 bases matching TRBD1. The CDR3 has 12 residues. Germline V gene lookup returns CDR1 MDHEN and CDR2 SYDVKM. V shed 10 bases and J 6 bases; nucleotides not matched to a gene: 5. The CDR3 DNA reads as TGTGCCACTCTAGGACAGGGCAATGAGCAGTTCTTC. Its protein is CATLGQGNEQFF. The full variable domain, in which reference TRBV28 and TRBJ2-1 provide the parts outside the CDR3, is DVKVTQSSRYLVKRTGEKVFLECVQDMDHENMFWYRQDPGLGLRLIYFSYDVKMKEKGDIPEGYSVSREKKERFSLILESASTNQTSMYLCATLGQGNEQFFGPGTRLTVL.

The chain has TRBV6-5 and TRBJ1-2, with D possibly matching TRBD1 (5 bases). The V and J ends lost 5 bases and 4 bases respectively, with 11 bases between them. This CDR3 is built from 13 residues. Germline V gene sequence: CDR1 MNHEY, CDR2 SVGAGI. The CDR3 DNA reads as TGTGCCAGCAGTCGGACACTCAGCTATGGCTACACCTTC. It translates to CASSRTLSYGYTF.

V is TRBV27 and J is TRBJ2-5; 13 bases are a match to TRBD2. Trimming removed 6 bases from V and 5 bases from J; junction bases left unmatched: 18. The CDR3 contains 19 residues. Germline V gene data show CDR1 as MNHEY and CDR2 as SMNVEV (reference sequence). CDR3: CASSTFRTSGSFTRETQYF. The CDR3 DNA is TGTGCCAGCAGCACCTTCAGGACTAGCGGGAGTTTTACGCGGGAGACCCAGTACTTC.

Written as DNA, the CDR3 is TGCGCCAGCAGTGAGCTAGCGGGGGGAACAGATACGCAGTATTTT. Translated: CASSELAGGTDTQYF. The V gene is TRBV10-2, the J gene TRBJ2-3; 11 bases agree with TRBD2. The CDR3 has 15 amino acids. V was pared by 2 bases and J by 3 bases, with 1 base of the junction left unmatched. CDR1 is WSHSY, CDR2 SAAADI, per germline.

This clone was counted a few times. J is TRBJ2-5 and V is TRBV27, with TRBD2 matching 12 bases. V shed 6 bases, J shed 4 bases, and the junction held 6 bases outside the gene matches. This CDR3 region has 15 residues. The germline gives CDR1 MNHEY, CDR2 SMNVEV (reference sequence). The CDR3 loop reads CASSRTSGIPETQYF. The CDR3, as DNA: TGTGCCAGCAGCAGGACTAGCGGGATCCCAGAGACCCAGTACTTC.

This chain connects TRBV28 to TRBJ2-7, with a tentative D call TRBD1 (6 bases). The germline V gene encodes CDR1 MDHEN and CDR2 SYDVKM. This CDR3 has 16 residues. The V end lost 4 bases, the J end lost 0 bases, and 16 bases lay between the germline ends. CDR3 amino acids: CASSSNDWGHSYEQYF. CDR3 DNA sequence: TGTGCCAGCAGTTCGAACGACTGGGGACACTCCTACGAGCAGTACTTC.

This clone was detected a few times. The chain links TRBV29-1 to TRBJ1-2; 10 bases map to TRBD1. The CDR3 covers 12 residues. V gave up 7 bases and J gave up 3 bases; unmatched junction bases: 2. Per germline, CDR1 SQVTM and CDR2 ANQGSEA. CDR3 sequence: CSGGQGDYGYTF. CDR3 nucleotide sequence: TGCAGCGGCGGACAGGGGGACTATGGCTACACCTTC. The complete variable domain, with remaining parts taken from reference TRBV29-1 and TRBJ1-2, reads SAVISQKPSRDICQRGTSLTIQCQVDSQVTMMFWYRQQPGQSLTLIATANQGSEATYESGFVIDKFPISRPNLTFSTLTVSNMSPEDSSIYLCSGGQGDYGYTFGSGTRLTVV.

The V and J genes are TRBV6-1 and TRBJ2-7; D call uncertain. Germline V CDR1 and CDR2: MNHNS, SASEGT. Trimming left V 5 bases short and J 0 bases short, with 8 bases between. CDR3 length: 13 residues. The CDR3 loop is CASSLKSSYEQYF. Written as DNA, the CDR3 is TGTGCCAGCAGTTTAAAGAGCTCCTACGAGCAGTACTTC.

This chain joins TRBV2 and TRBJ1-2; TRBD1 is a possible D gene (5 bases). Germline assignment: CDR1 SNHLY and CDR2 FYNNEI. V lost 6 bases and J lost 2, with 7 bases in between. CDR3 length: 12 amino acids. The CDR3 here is CASSSGNYGYTF. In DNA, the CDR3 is TGTGCCAGCAGCTCAGGGAACTATGGCTACACCTTC.

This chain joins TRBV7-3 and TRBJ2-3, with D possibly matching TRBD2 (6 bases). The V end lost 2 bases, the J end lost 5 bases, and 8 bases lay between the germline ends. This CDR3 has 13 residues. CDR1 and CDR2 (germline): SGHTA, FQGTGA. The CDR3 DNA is TGTGCCAGCAGCTTAGGCGGGAAAGATACGCAGTATTTT. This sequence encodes CASSLGGKDTQYF.

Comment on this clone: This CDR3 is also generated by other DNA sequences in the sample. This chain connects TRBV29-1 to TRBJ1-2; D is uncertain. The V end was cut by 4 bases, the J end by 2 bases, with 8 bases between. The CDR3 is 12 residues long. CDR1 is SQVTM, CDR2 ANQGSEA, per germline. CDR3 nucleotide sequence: TGCAGCGTTGTATCGGGGAACTATGGCTACACCTTC. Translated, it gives CSVVSGNYGYTF.

The chain's CDR3 is CASSLVRAGGPNTGELFF. In DNA form, the CDR3 reads TGTGCCAGCAGCTTAGTCCGAGCGGGAGGGCCCAACACCGGGGAGCTGTTTTTT. The chain links TRBV7-3 to TRBJ2-2; 10 bases map to TRBD2. This CDR3 is 18 amino acids long. The V gene's germline CDR1 is SGHTA and CDR2 FQGTGA. Trimming took 2 bases from V and 2 from J; bases not matched to a gene: 8.

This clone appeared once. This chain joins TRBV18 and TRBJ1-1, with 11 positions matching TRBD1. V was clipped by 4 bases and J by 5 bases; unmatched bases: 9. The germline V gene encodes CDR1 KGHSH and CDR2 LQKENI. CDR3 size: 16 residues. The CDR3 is CASSRAAGTGGTEAFF. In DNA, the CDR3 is TGTGCCAGCTCACGAGCGGCCGGGACAGGGGGAACTGAAGCTTTCTTT.

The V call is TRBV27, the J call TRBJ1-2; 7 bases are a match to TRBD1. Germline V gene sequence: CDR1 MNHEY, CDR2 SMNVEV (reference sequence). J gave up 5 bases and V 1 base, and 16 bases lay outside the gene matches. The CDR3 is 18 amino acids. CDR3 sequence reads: CASSLYWTASARGYGYTF. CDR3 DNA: TGTGCCAGCAGTTTATATTGGACAGCTTCCGCCAGGGGGTATGGCTACACCTTC.

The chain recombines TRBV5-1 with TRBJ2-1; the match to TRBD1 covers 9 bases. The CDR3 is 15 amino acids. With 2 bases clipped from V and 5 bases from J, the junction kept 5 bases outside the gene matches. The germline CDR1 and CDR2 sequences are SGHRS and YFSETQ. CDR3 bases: TGCGCCAGCAGCTTAGACAGGGGGTGGGACAATGAGCAGTTCTTC. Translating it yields CASSLDRGWDNEQFF. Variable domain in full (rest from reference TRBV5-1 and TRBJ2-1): KAGVTQTPRYLIKTRGQQVTLSCSPISGHRSVSWYQQTPGQGLQFLFEYFSETQRNKGNFPGRFSGRQFSNSRSEMNVSTLELGDSALYLCASSLDRGWDNEQFFGPGTRLTVL.

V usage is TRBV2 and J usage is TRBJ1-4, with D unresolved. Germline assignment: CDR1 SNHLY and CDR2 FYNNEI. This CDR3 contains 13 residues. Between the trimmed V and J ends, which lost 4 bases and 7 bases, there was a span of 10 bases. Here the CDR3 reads CASSARESEKLFF. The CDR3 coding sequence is TGTGCCAGCAGTGCGAGGGAGAGTGAAAAACTGTTTTTT.

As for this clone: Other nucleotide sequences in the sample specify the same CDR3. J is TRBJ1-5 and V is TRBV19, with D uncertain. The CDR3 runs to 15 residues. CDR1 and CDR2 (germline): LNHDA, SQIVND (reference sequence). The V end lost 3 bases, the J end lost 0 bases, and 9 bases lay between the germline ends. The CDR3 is CASSIGQHSNQPQHF. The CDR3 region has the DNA TGTGCCAGTAGTATTGGGCAGCATAGCAATCAGCCCCAGCATTTT. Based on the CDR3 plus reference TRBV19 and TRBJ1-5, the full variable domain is DGGITQSPKYLFRKEGQNVTLSCEQNLNHDAMYWYRQDPGQGLRLIYYSQIVNDFQKGDIAEGYSVSREKKESFPLTVTSAQKNPTAFYLCASSIGQHSNQPQHFGDGTRLSIL.

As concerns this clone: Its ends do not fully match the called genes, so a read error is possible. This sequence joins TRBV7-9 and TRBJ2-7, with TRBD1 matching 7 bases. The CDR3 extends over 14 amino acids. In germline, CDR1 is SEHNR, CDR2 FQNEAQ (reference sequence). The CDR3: CSSSLGTATYEQYF. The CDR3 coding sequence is TGTTCCAGCAGCCTCGGGACAGCCACCTACGAGCAGTACTTC. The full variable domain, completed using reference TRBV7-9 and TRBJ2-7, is DTGVSQNPRHKITKRGQNVTFRCDPISEHNRLYWYRQTLGQGPEFLTYFQNEAQLEKSRLLSDRFSAERPKGSFSTLEIQRTEQGDSAMYLCSSSLGTATYEQYFGPGTRLTVT.

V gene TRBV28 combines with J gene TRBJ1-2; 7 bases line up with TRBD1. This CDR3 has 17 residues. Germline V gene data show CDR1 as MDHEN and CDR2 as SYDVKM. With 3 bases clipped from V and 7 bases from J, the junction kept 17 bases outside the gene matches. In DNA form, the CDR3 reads TGTGCCAGCAGTTTGGCAGGGGGAGCTATACAGGGAGGTGGCTACACCTTC. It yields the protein CASSLAGGAIQGGGYTF.

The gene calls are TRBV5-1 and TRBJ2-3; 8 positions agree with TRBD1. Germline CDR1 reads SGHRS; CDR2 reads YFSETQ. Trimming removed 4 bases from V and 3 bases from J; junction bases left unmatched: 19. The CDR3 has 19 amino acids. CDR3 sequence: CASSGTGYSRGQGTDTQYF. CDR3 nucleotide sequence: TGCGCCAGCAGCGGAACAGGATACAGCAGGGGGCAAGGGACAGATACGCAGTATTTT.